Listed below are T cell receptor beta chains from one sample, sequenced in a study of blood T cell repertoires in COVID-19. Repertoires were generated with immunoSEQ multiplex PCR, while TCRdb's copy carries only in-frame clones and drops some. The sample carries approximately 250,000 clones, approximately 85% recorded once. Sequenced input: PBMCs or T cells enriched from blood (not recorded which). The receptor set was obtained from a woman between 45 and 60 years old with acute COVID-19. CDR3s include the opening cysteine and the closing phenylalanine or tryptophan. D genes are given only for firm matches. Some rows mark clone size as missing; the rest say once, few, many or name a class of expanded clone.

size,D,V,J,CDR3,DNA
-,TRBD1,TRBV30,TRBJ2-3,CAWSLTGGVTDTQYF,TGTGCCTGGAGTTTAACAGGGGGTGTCACAGATACGCAGTATTTT
-,-,TRBV7-2,TRBJ1-5,CASSSQGPNQPQHF,TGTGCCAGCAGCTCGCAGGGGCCGAATCAGCCCCAGCATTTT
-,TRBD2,TRBV18,TRBJ2-7,CASSPRVAGGRDEQYF,TGTGCCAGCTCACCGCGAGTAGCGGGGGGACGGGACGAGCAGTACTTC
few,TRBD1,TRBV7-2,TRBJ1-2,CASSFPGQGLHYGYTF,TGTGCCAGCAGCTTTCCGGGACAGGGTTTACACTATGGCTACACCTTC
-,TRBD1,TRBV7-8,TRBJ1-2,CASSATGPGYGYTF,TGTGCCAGCAGCGCGACAGGGCCGGGCTATGGCTACACCTTC
-,TRBD1,TRBV6-5,TRBJ1-5,CASWDRGQPQHF,TGTGCCAGCTGGGACAGGGGCCAGCCCCAGCATTTT
once,-,TRBV4-2,TRBJ1-1,CASSQGAQVLKAFF,TGTGCCAGCAGCCAAGGGGCCCAGGTACTTAAAGCTTTCTTT
-,-,TRBV5-1,TRBJ1-6,CASSLAGRGSPLHF,TGCGCCAGCAGCTTGGCGGGGAGAGGTTCACCCCTCCACTTT
-,TRBD1,TRBV18,TRBJ1-2,CASSLRGTEEYGYTF,TGTGCCAGCTCACTCAGGGGGACAGAAGAGTATGGCTACACCTTC
-,-,TRBV19,TRBJ1-5,CASSMGTGSVSNQPQHF,TGTGCCAGTAGTATGGGAACAGGGTCCGTTAGCAATCAGCCCCAGCATTTT
-,-,TRBV4-3,TRBJ1-1,CASSQSGTLNTEAFF,TGCGCCAGCAGCCAATCCGGGACATTGAACACTGAAGCTTTCTTT
-,TRBD1,TRBV11-1,TRBJ1-6,CASSDKQGAGKSPLHF,TGTGCCAGCAGCGACAAACAGGGGGCGGGAAAATCACCCCTCCACTTT
few,-,TRBV6-5,TRBJ1-1,CASTGETEAFF,TGTGCCAGCACAGGGGAAACTGAAGCTTTCTTT
many,-,TRBV14,TRBJ1-1,CASSQGPNTEAFF,TGTGCCAGCAGCCAAGGGCCCAACACTGAAGCTTTCTTT
-,-,TRBV5-6,TRBJ2-7,CASSLSAGWGEQYF,TGTGCCAGCAGCTTGTCTGCGGGGTGGGGCGAGCAGTACTTC
-,TRBD1,TRBV18,TRBJ2-5,CASSPPGTGDETQYF,TGTGCCAGCTCACCACCCGGGACAGGGGATGAGACCCAGTACTTC
-,TRBD1,TRBV27,TRBJ1-1,CASTRGDRANTEAFF,TGTGCCAGTACCCGGGGGGACAGGGCGAACACTGAAGCTTTCTTT
-,TRBD1,TRBV12-5,TRBJ2-2,CASGVGQGALGSGELFF,TGTGCTAGTGGTGTGGGACAGGGGGCGCTCGGGTCCGGGGAGCTGTTTTTT
-,-,TRBV5-1,TRBJ1-3,CASRPRTGSGNTIYF,TGCGCCAGCAGACCCAGAACAGGGTCTGGAAACACCATATATTTT
-,TRBD2,TRBV3-1/TRBV3-2,TRBJ2-5,CASSLRGGEETQYF,TGTGCCAGCAGCCTCCGGGGGGGGGAAGAGACCCAGTACTTC
-,-,TRBV10-1,TRBJ1-5,CASSVGRNQPQHF,TGCGCCAGCAGTGTCGGGAGGAATCAGCCCCAGCATTTT
once,TRBD1,TRBV18,TRBJ2-7,CASSDRGPSYEQYF,TGTGCCAGCTCAGACAGGGGCCCCTCCTACGAGCAGTACTTC
-,TRBD2,TRBV14,TRBJ2-1,CASSRRLAGGYNEQFF,TGTGCCAGCAGCCGACGACTAGCGGGGGGGTACAATGAGCAGTTCTTC
-,-,TRBV6-8,TRBJ2-2,CASRAGYNTGELFF,TGTGCCAGCAGGGCGGGGTATAACACCGGGGAGCTGTTTTTT
-,-,TRBV5-1,TRBJ1-1,CASTPDWGLGTEAFF,TGCGCCAGCACCCCGGACTGGGGGCTTGGGACTGAAGCTTTCTTT
-,TRBD1,TRBV30,TRBJ1-6,CAWRARDSGTFNSPLHF,TGTGCCTGGAGAGCCAGGGACAGCGGAACGTTTAATTCACCCCTCCACTTT
-,-,TRBV19,TRBJ2-3,CASSIGGPDTQYF,TGTGCCAGTAGTATAGGAGGGCCAGATACGCAGTATTTT
-,-,TRBV9,TRBJ1-3,CASSINQGSGNTIYF,TGTGCCAGCAGCATCAATCAGGGATCTGGAAACACCATATATTTT